A selection of T cell receptor beta chains follows, all from one sample in a study of regulatory T cells in long-lasting Graves disease. Via MiXCR, TCRdb re-called the multiplex PCR reads, giving one row per CDR3 protein. Of 500,000 to 800,000 distinct CDR3 sequences listed, 25% to 30% are singletons. The sequences come from peripheral blood mononuclear cells (PBMCs), collected when the disease was refractory, from a patient treated with antithyroid drugs. These receptors were collected from a female donor with Graves disease. Each CDR3 is given without its conserved first and last residue. The order of the fields is CDR3 protein, J gene, V gene.

cdr3_aa: ASSLEAGKYEQY
j_call: TRBJ2-7
v_call: TRBV5-1

cdr3_aa: ASSISLRVTSYGQY
j_call: TRBJ2-7
v_call: TRBV12-3/TRBV12-4

cdr3_aa: ASSLVQRVTEAF
j_call: TRBJ1-1
v_call: TRBV7-9

cdr3_aa: ASSPGQSHYQPQH
j_call: TRBJ1-5
v_call: TRBV28

cdr3_aa: SARTGAIPNEKLF
j_call: TRBJ1-4
v_call: TRBV20-1

cdr3_aa: ASSQATGRDEQY
j_call: TRBJ2-7
v_call: TRBV3-1

cdr3_aa: ASSLGRRETNYGYT
j_call: TRBJ1-2
v_call: TRBV18

cdr3_aa: ASSEWLPAEAF
j_call: TRBJ1-1
v_call: TRBV28

cdr3_aa: ASSLESGGADYGYT
j_call: TRBJ1-2
v_call: TRBV7-6

cdr3_aa: ASSLDFRAGYRGANVLT
j_call: TRBJ2-6
v_call: TRBV7-3

cdr3_aa: ASSMGSDRETQY
j_call: TRBJ2-5
v_call: TRBV19

cdr3_aa: ACTGTGGANYGYT
j_call: TRBJ1-2
v_call: TRBV30

cdr3_aa: SVEDLGSGYT
j_call: TRBJ1-2
v_call: TRBV29-1

cdr3_aa: ASSLGSRGLLRGNTIY
j_call: TRBJ1-3
v_call: TRBV7-3

cdr3_aa: ASSPQESLNIQY
j_call: TRBJ2-4
v_call: TRBV12-3/TRBV12-4

cdr3_aa: ASSLSSSGAGELF
j_call: TRBJ2-2
v_call: TRBV7-9

cdr3_aa: ASSGKGTGTYNYGYT
j_call: TRBJ1-2
v_call: TRBV2

cdr3_aa: ASSFQAVNYGYT
j_call: TRBJ1-2
v_call: TRBV7-9

cdr3_aa: AWLIWTEAF
j_call: TRBJ1-1
v_call: TRBV30

cdr3_aa: ASSRVRGYTGELV
j_call: TRBJ2-2
v_call: TRBV5-4

cdr3_aa: ASNQVGSNSPLH
j_call: TRBJ1-6
v_call: TRBV4-1

cdr3_aa: AWGPGTTNNEKLF
j_call: TRBJ1-4
v_call: TRBV30

cdr3_aa: ASSQLLAHEQY
j_call: TRBJ2-7
v_call: TRBV4-2

cdr3_aa: AMSTNYGYT
j_call: TRBJ1-2
v_call: TRBV6-1

cdr3_aa: ASSRGTAAEAF
j_call: TRBJ1-1
v_call: TRBV19

cdr3_aa: ATGFENSPLH
j_call: TRBJ1-6
v_call: TRBV10-3

cdr3_aa: ASRRTANTEAF
j_call: TRBJ1-1
v_call: TRBV2

cdr3_aa: ASSQVARAHYEQY
j_call: TRBJ2-7
v_call: TRBV14

cdr3_aa: ASSRGGRTSGAQETQY
j_call: TRBJ2-5
v_call: TRBV2